This T cell receptor (beta chain) was found in a study of PD-L1 blockade in urothelial cancer. Regarding time point: peripheral blood 6 weeks after treatment start. Repertoires were generated with immunoSEQ multiplex PCR, while TCRdb's copy carries only in-frame clones and drops some. The data hold around 120,000 clones, with 75% to 90% observed a single time. The receptor comes from a man in his fifties or sixties with urothelial cancer. Material: PBMCs, obtained around atezolizumab (anti-PD-L1) treatment.

The CDR3 nucleotides are TGTGCCAGTAGTATGGGGGCAGCGTATGAGCCCCAGCATTTT. This sequence encodes CASSMGAAYEPQHF. The rearrangement joins TRBV19 to TRBJ1-5, with TRBD1 as a possible D gene (6 bases). Germline V CDR1 and CDR2: LNHDA, SQIVND (reference sequence). Trimming cost V 3 bases and J 8 bases, with 14 bases left between them. This CDR3 spans 14 amino acids.